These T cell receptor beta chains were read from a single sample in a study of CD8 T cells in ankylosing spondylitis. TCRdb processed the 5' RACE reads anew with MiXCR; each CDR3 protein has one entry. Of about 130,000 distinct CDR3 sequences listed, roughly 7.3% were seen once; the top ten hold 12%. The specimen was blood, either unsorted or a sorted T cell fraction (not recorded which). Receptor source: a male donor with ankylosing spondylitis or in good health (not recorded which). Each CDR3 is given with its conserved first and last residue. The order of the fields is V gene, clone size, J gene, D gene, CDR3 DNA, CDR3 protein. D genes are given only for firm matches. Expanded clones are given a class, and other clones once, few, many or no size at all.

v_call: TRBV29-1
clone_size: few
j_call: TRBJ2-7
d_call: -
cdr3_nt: TGCAGCGTTGTGAGAGGGAGCGACGAGCAGTACTTC
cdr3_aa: CSVVRGSDEQYF

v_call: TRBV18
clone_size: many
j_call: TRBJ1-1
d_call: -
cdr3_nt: TGTGCCAGCTCACGAACCGGACAAACTGAAGCTTTCTTT
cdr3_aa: CASSRTGQTEAFF

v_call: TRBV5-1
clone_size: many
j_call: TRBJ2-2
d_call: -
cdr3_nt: TGCGCCAGCAGCTTGGCCGGCAGCCCGGGGACCGGGGAGCTGTTTTTT
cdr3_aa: CASSLAGSPGTGELFF

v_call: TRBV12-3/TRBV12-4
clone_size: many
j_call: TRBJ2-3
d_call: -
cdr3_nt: TGTGCCAGCAGTCATCAGGGGAACACAGATACGCAGTATTTT
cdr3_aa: CASSHQGNTDTQYF

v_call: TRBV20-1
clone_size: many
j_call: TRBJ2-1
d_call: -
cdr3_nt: TGCAGTGCCTGTCCGGGGGACAATGAGCAGTTCTTC
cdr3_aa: CSACPGDNEQFF

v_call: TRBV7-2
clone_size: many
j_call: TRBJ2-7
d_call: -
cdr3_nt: TGTGCCAGCAGCTTAGCGGCACAGGGTGGTCTCTACGAGCAGTACTTC
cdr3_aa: CASSLAAQGGLYEQYF

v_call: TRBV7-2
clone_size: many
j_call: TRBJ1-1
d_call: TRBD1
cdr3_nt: TGTGCCAGCAGCTCCTATCCGACAGGGGACTTTTTCTTT
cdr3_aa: CASSSYPTGDFFF

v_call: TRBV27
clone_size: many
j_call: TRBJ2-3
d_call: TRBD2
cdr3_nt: TGTGCCAGCAGTTTGAGCGGGAGGGTAACAGATACGCAGTATTTT
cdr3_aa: CASSLSGRVTDTQYF

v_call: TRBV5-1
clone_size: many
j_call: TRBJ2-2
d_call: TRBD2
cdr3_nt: TGCGCCAGCAGCTTCAGCGGGGGGGCCCCCGGGGAGCTGTTTTTT
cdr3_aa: CASSFSGGAPGELFF

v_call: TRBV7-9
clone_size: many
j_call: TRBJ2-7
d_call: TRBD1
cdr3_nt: TGTGCCAATGCCAAGAGACAGGGAGATTACGAGCAGTACTTC
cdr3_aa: CANAKRQGDYEQYF

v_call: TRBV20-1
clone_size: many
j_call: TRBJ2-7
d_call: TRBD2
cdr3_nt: TGCAGTGCGTATCTAGCGGGAGCTTCATACGAGCAGTACTTC
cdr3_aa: CSAYLAGASYEQYF

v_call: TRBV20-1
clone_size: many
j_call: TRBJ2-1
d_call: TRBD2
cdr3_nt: TGCAGTGCTAGAGCGGAGCGGGATGTCGTCGATGAGCAGTTCTTC
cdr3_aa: CSARAERDVVDEQFF

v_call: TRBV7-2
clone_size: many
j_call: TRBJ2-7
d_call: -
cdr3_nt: TGTGCCAGCAGCTTAGCGGGGACAGGTGGGACTAGTGAGCAGTACTTC
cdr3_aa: CASSLAGTGGTSEQYF

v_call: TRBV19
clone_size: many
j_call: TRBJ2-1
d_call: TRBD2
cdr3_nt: TGTGCCAGTAGTGCCATTAAAGCGGGGGTTTATGTTGAGCAGTTCTTC
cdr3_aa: CASSAIKAGVYVEQFF

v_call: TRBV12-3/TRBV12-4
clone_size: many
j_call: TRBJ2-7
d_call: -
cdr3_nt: TGTGCCAGCAGTTTCGGGACAAAGCAGTACTTC
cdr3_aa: CASSFGTKQYF

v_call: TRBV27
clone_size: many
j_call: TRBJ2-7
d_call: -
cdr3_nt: TGTGCCAGCAGTGCCGCGGGACCCCTCTCCTACGAGCAGTACTTC
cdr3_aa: CASSAAGPLSYEQYF

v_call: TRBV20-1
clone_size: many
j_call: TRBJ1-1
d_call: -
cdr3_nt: TGCAGTGCTAGCGCAACCACAAGGGGAACTGAAGCTTTCTTT
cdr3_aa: CSASATTRGTEAFF

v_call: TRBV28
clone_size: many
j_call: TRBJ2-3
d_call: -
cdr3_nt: TGTGCCAGCAGTTTTGGCGGAGGAGATACGCAGTATTTT
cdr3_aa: CASSFGGGDTQYF

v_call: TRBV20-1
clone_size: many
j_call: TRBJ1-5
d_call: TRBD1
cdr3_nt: TGCAGTGCTAAGCGGGACAGCATAAATCAGCCCCAGCATTTT
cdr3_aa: CSAKRDSINQPQHF

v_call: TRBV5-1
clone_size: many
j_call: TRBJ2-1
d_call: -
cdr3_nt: TGCGCCAGCAGCTTGGCCGTCCATGAGCAGTTCTTC
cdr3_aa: CASSLAVHEQFF

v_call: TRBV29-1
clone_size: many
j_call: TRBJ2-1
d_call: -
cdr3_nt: TGCAGCCTGCGCTCCTACAATGAGCAGTTCTTC
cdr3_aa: CSLRSYNEQFF

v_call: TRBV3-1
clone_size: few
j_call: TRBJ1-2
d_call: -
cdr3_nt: TGTGCCAGCAGCCAAGGGGCAGGGAATAATAACTATGGCTACACCTTC
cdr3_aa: CASSQGAGNNNYGYTF

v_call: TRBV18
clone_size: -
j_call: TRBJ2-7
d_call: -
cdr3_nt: TGTGCCAGCTCACCACCGAAGGACGAGCAGTACTTC
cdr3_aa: CASSPPKDEQYF

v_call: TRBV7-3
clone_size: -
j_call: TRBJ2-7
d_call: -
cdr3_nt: TGTGCCAGCAGCCGGGCTTCGGGCGGGATCTACGAGCAGTACTTC
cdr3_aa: CASSRASGGIYEQYF

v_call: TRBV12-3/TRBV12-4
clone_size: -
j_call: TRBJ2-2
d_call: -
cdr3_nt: TGTGCCAGCAGTTTAACGCGGGCCGGGGAGCTGTTTTTT
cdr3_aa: CASSLTRAGELFF

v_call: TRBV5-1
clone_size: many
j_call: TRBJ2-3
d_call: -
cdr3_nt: TGCGCCAGCAGCTTGGAAGTTACTACGCAGTATTTT
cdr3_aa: CASSLEVTTQYF

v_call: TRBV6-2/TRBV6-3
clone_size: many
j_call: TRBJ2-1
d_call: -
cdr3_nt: TGTGCCAGCAGTCCACGCGGGGCCCCGTTCTTC
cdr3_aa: CASSPRGAPFF

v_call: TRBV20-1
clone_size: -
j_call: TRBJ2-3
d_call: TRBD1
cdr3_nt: TGCAGTGCTACACCCGGGACAGGGGGCGCAGATACGCAGTATTTT
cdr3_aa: CSATPGTGGADTQYF

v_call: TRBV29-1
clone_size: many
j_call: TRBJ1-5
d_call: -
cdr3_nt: TGCAGCGTCCCCGCGAAGCTAGGGGGGCGTCAGCCCCAGCATTTT
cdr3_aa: CSVPAKLGGRQPQHF

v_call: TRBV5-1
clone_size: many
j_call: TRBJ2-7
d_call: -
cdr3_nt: TGCGCCAGCAGCTTCGTCAGGGGGGACTACGAGCAGTACTTC
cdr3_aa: CASSFVRGDYEQYF

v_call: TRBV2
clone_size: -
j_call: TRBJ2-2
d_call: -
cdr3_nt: TGTGCCAGCAGTGATTTTTTGGAGGCCGGGGAGCTGTTTTTT
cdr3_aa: CASSDFLEAGELFF

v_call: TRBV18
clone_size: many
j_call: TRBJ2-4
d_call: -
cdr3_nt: TGTGCCAGCTCACCACTCCTAGAGGACATTCAGTACTTC
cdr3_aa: CASSPLLEDIQYF

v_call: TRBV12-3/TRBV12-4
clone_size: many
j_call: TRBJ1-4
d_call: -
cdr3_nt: TGTGCCAGCAGTTTATCCAGGGCCCTTGCAACTAATGAAAAACTGTTTTTT
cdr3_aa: CASSLSRALATNEKLFF

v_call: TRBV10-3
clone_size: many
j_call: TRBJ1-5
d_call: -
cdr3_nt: TGTGCCATCAGTGCGGGGGTCAATCAGCCCCAGCATTTT
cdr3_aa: CAISAGVNQPQHF

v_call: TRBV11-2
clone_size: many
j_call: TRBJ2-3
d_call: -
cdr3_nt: TGTGCCAGCAGCTTCGCCGGAGTCACAGATACGCAGTATTTT
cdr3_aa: CASSFAGVTDTQYF

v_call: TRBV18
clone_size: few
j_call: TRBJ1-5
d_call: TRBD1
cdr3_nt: TGTGCCAGCTCACCACCAGCAGGGGGGGATCAGCCCCAGCATTTT
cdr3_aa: CASSPPAGGDQPQHF

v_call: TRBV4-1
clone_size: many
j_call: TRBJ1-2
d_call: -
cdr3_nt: TGCGCCAGCAGCCAAGATATCGCCCTGATCTATGGCTACACCTTC
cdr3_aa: CASSQDIALIYGYTF

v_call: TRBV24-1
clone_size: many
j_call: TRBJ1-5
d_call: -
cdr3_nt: TGTGCCACCAGCCCCCGACAGAGTAATCAGCCCCAGCATTTT
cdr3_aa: CATSPRQSNQPQHF

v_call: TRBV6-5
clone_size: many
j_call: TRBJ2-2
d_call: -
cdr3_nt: TGTGCCAGCAGTTACTCGAGGTGGACCGGGGAGCTGTTTTTT
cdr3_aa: CASSYSRWTGELFF

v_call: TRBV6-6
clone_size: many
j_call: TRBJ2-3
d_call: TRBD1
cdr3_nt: TGTGCCAGCAGGGACAGGGCTAAAGATACGCAGTATTTT
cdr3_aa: CASRDRAKDTQYF

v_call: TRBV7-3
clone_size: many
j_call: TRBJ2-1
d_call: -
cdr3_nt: TGTGCCAGCAGCTTAGGTTCGGGAGAGTACAATGAGCAGTTCTTC
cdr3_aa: CASSLGSGEYNEQFF

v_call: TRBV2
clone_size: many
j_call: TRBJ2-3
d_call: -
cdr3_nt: TGTGCCAGCACCATTCGACAGCCTAGCACAGATACGCAGTATTTT
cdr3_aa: CASTIRQPSTDTQYF

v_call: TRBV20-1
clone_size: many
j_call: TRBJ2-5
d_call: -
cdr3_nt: TGCAGTGCTAGAGATGTCGGGAGTGGGCAAGAGACCCAGTACTTC
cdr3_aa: CSARDVGSGQETQYF

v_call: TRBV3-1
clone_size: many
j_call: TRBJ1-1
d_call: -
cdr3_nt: TGTGCCAGCAGCCAAGATGGGGGTAGGATCGCTGAAGCTTTCTTT
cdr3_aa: CASSQDGGRIAEAFF

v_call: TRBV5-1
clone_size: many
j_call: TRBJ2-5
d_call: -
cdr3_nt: TGCGCCAGCGAGAGGGGTGGGACCAGCCAAGAGACCCAGTACTTC
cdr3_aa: CASERGGTSQETQYF

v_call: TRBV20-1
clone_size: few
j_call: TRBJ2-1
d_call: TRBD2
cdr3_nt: TGCTGTGCTAGAGATCTGACTAGCGGGGGGGAAAAGTGGAATGAGCAGTTCTTC
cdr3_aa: CCARDLTSGGEKWNEQFF

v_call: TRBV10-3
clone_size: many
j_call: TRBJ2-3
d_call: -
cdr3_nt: TGTGCCATCAAGGTTCCGGAAACGGTTGGAGATACGCAGTATTTT
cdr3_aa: CAIKVPETVGDTQYF

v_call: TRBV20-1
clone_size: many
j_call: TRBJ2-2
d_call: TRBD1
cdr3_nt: TGCAGTGCTAGAGGGACAGGGACCGGGGAGCTGTTTTTT
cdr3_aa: CSARGTGTGELFF

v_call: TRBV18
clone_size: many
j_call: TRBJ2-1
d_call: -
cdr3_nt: TGTGCCAGCTCACCACCGTTTGGAGGGAGTAGCGCTTTGAATGAGCAGTTCTTC
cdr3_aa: CASSPPFGGSSALNEQFF